The 24 T cell receptor beta chains given below trace back to one sample, sequenced in a study of blood T cell repertoires in COVID-19. Data came from immunoSEQ multiplex PCR; TCRdb stores just in-frame clones and leaves some out. The sample records roughly 200,000 clones, approximately 84% being singletons. Sequencing was carried out using peripheral blood. The receptors shown here come from a woman aged 80 or over with acute or convalescent COVID-19.

At least ten counts were recorded for this clone. V usage is TRBV5-6 and J usage is TRBJ2-2, with D possibly matching TRBD1 (5 bases). CDR1 is SGHDT, CDR2 YYEEEE, per germline. V lost 2 bases and J 3 bases, leaving 8 bases between the germline ends. The CDR3 totals 14 residues. CDR3 nucleotides: TGTGCCAGCAGCTTTGACAGACACACCGGGGAGCTGTTTTTT. Translated, it gives CASSFDRHTGELFF.

CDR3 in DNA: TGCGCCAGCAGCCAGGGACAGGGCCCCTACGAGCAGTACTTC. This gives the protein CASSQGQGPYEQYF. The genes are TRBV5-1 and TRBJ2-7; 9 bases map to TRBD1. The CDR3 has 14 amino acids. The trim removed 4 bases at V and 2 bases at J, leaving 4 bases unmatched. Germline V gene data show CDR1 as SGHRS and CDR2 as YFSETQ.

The V call is TRBV24-1, the J call TRBJ1-1, with D unresolved. Per germline, CDR1 KGHDR and CDR2 SFDVKD. The CDR3 sequence is 12 residues long. The germline V and J ends were trimmed by 1 base and 7 bases, with 6 bases remaining between them. The CDR3 loop reads CATSDFFGEAFF. The CDR3 DNA sequence: TGTGCCACCAGTGATTTTTTCGGTGAAGCTTTCTTT.

The V gene is TRBV5-1, the J gene TRBJ1-6; possible D gene TRBD1, 5 bases. The V end lost 4 bases, the J end lost 0 bases, and 14 bases lay between the germline ends. Germline-derived CDR1 and CDR2 are SGHRS and YFSETQ. This CDR3 is built from 17 residues. The CDR3 loop is CASSSDSPSSYNSPLHF. The CDR3 nucleotides read TGCGCCAGCAGCAGTGACAGTCCAAGCTCCTATAATTCACCCCTCCACTTT.

This chain uses TRBV10-1 with TRBJ2-1, with TRBD2 identical over 10 bases. The CDR3 length is 17 residues. Germline V gives CDR1 WNHNN, CDR2 SYGVQD (reference sequence). Trimming removed 0 bases from V and 6 bases from J; junction bases left unmatched: 8. The CDR3: CASSESRASGRSNEQFF. As DNA, the CDR3 is TGCGCCAGCAGTGAGTCGAGGGCTAGCGGGAGAAGCAATGAGCAGTTCTTC.

This clone was observed a handful of times. V and J are TRBV5-4 and TRBJ2-1; maybe TRBD2 (5 bases). CDR3 length: 15 amino acids. V lost 2 bases and J lost 8, with 17 bases in between. CDR1 and CDR2 (germline): SGHNT, YYREEE (reference sequence). The CDR3 protein is CASSFGGRSRDEQFF. CDR3 sequence (DNA): TGTGCCAGCAGCTTCGGTGGGAGATCACGGGATGAGCAGTTCTTC.

DNA for the CDR3: TGTGCCAGCAGCTCCCCAGCGACAGGGAACTATGGCTACACCTTC. Its protein product is CASSSPATGNYGYTF. V gene TRBV5-4 combines with J gene TRBJ1-2; 7 bases fit TRBD1. V shed 3 bases, J shed 2 bases, and the junction held 7 bases outside the gene matches. The CDR3 loop spans 15 amino acids. Germline CDR1 reads SGHNT; CDR2 reads YYREEE (reference sequence).

The chain joins TRBV27 to TRBJ2-1, with 7 positions matching TRBD2. Trimming removed 3 bases from V and 13 bases from J; junction bases left unmatched: 15. The CDR3 covers 15 residues. The germline gives CDR1 MNHEY, CDR2 SMNVEV (reference sequence). The CDR3 is CASSLRGFGRAGQFF. CDR3 DNA sequence: TGTGCCAGCAGTTTGAGGGGCTTCGGACGAGCGGGACAGTTCTTC.

The chain uses TRBV29-1 and TRBJ2-5, with D possibly being TRBD1 (6 bases). This CDR3 has 12 residues. Germline V gives CDR1 SQVTM, CDR2 ANQGSEA. Between the trimmed V and J ends, which lost 7 bases and 5 bases, there was a span of 14 bases. This CDR3 is CSATTQGETQYF. The CDR3 nucleotides read TGCAGCGCGACGACACAGGGTGAGACCCAGTACTTC.

V gene TRBV7-6 combines with J gene TRBJ2-5; D is perhaps TRBD2 (6 bases). CDR3 size: 14 residues. Germline V gene data show CDR1 as SGHVS and CDR2 as FNYEAQ. V was trimmed by 5 bases and J by 7 bases, leaving 17 bases between them. For the CDR3, the DNA is TGTGCCAGCAGCACGTTGGGACTCCTGGGGACCCAGTACTTC. Protein product: CASSTLGLLGTQYF.

The genes are TRBV21-1 and TRBJ1-6; the D call in the table, TRBD1, was not verified against the DNA. TRBV21-1 is described as a pseudogene. The CDR3 sequence is 15 residues long. In DNA form, the CDR3 reads TGTGCCAGCAGCAAAGTTCGCCCAAGGGGTTCACCCCTCCACTTT. Its protein product is CASSKVRPRGSPLHF.

The chain carries TRBV6-5 and TRBJ2-1; 13 nucleotides align to TRBD2. Trimming removed 4 bases from V and 3 bases from J; junction bases left unmatched: 3. Germline V gene data show CDR1 as MNHEY and CDR2 as SVGAGI. CDR3 length equals 16 residues. This CDR3 is CASSFGTSGVYNEQFF. The CDR3 DNA reads TGTGCCAGCAGTTTCGGGACTAGCGGGGTCTACAATGAGCAGTTCTTC.

The genes are TRBV3-1 (or the pseudogene TRBV3-2) and TRBJ1-1, with D uncertain. With 4 bases removed from V and 8 bases from J, the gap between germline ends came to 17 bases. This CDR3 has 14 residues. Germline values: CDR1 LGHDT, CDR2 YNNKEL (reference sequence). The CDR3 DNA sequence: TGTGCCAGCAGCCCCTCAGCAGGACTGACAGAAGCTTTCTTT. It is translated as CASSPSAGLTEAFF.

This clone was detected only a few times. The V call is TRBV7-2, the J call TRBJ2-7; 11 nucleotides match TRBD2. Germline values: CDR1 SGHTA, CDR2 FQGNSA. Unmatched junction bases numbered 5, after V lost 5 bases and J lost 5 bases. The CDR3 is made up of 14 amino acids. The CDR3 DNA is TGTGCCAGCAGCCTTAGCGGGGGGGCCCACGAGCAGTACTTC. It codes for CASSLSGGAHEQYF.

The chain uses TRBV20-1 and TRBJ2-3, with TRBD2 matching 7 bases. V dropped 3 bases and J dropped 0; count of bases not matched to a gene: 6. Germline loops: CDR1 DFQATT, CDR2 SNEGSKA (reference sequence). CDR3 length: 15 residues. The CDR3 DNA reads TGCAGTGCTAGTTTCCGGGAGGTTAGCACAGATACGCAGTATTTT. Protein sequence: CSASFREVSTDTQYF.

The V call is TRBV4-1, the J call TRBJ1-4; weak D call: TRBD1 (6 bases). The V end was cut by 2 bases, the J end by 7 bases, with 26 bases between. Germline assignment: CDR1 MGHRA and CDR2 YSYEKL. The CDR3 covers 19 residues. The CDR3 bases are TGCGCCAGCAGCCAACGCCCTACAGGGAGCGTTTTAGGGGGTGAAAAACTGTTTTTT. Translation: CASSQRPTGSVLGGEKLFF.

This chain connects TRBV7-2 to TRBJ1-4; D call uncertain. The CDR3 sequence is 14 residues long. Looked up from germline, CDR1 is SGHTA and CDR2 is FQGNSA. Deletions cut 3 bases from V and 8 bases from J, with 13 bases between. CDR3 DNA: TGTGCCAGCAGCTTCTCTTGGGCTGGAGAAAAACTGTTTTTT. Encoded protein: CASSFSWAGEKLFF.

The rearrangement uses TRBV7-9 and TRBJ2-7, with TRBD1 as a possible D gene (6 bases). V lost 1 base to trimming and J lost 3 bases, with 13 bases between them. This CDR3 has 15 amino acids. Germline assignment: CDR1 SEHNR and CDR2 FQNEAQ (reference sequence). Written as DNA, the CDR3 is TGTGCCAGCAGCTTAGGGATGTCAGGGGACTACGAGCAGTACTTC. Protein: CASSLGMSGDYEQYF.

This clone occurred a few times. The chain joins TRBV2 to TRBJ1-2; 7 nucleotides line up with TRBD1. Germline V gives CDR1 SNHLY, CDR2 FYNNEI. J was trimmed by 8 bases and V by 5 bases; bases with no gene match: 8. CDR3 length: 13 amino acids. The CDR3 here is CASSSDRVVGYTF. The CDR3 nucleotides are TGTGCCAGCAGTTCCGACAGGGTTGTCGGCTACACCTTC.

The chain recombines TRBV19 with TRBJ1-1, with 12 bases fitting TRBD1. The germline V gene encodes CDR1 LNHDA and CDR2 SQIVND (reference sequence). J lost 4 bases, V lost 3 bases, and 3 bases had no gene match. The CDR3 sequence is 15 residues long. The CDR3 is CASSIWDRGLTEAFF. As DNA, the CDR3 is TGTGCCAGTAGTATTTGGGACAGGGGGCTCACTGAAGCTTTCTTT.

As regards this clone: This sample includes further DNA sequences coding for the same CDR3. This sequence joins TRBV5-1 and TRBJ2-7; D might be TRBD1 (6 bases). CDR1 and CDR2 from the germline V gene are SGHRS and YFSETQ. The germline V and J ends were trimmed by 2 bases and 0 bases, with 9 bases remaining between them. There are 14 residues in the CDR3. The CDR3 region has the DNA TGCGCCAGCAGCTTCCGGGACACCTCCTACGAGCAGTACTTC. Translated, it gives CASSFRDTSYEQYF.

The chain joins TRBV27 to TRBJ2-5, with D possibly TRBD2 on 6 matching bases. The CDR3 is made up of 13 amino acids. CDR1 is MNHEY, CDR2 SMNVEV, per germline (reference sequence). Trimming removed 2 bases at V and 5 bases at J, with 9 bases between. CDR3 sequence (DNA): TGTGCCAGCAGTTTAGAAGGGAGGGAGACCCAGTACTTC. It encodes CASSLEGRETQYF.

This clone was found many times. The rearrangement uses TRBV7-9 and TRBJ2-5, with a weak D call TRBD2 (6 bases). Trimming took 5 bases from V and 5 from J, leaving 12 bases between them. The CDR3 is 13 amino acids. Germline loops: CDR1 SEHNR, CDR2 FQNEAQ (reference sequence). The DNA of the CDR3 is TGTGCCAGCAGCCCCGGAGGGCTGGAGACCCAGTACTTC. It yields the protein CASSPGGLETQYF.

This CDR3 is CASSTGGAGNEQFF. The CDR3 nucleotides are TGTGCCAGCAGCACGGGGGGGGCCGGGAATGAGCAGTTCTTC. The chain has TRBV5-4 and TRBJ2-1; 8 nucleotides match TRBD2. The ends lost 4 bases at V and 7 bases at J; junction bases unmatched: 7. Germline loops: CDR1 SGHNT, CDR2 YYREEE (reference sequence). The CDR3 totals 14 residues.